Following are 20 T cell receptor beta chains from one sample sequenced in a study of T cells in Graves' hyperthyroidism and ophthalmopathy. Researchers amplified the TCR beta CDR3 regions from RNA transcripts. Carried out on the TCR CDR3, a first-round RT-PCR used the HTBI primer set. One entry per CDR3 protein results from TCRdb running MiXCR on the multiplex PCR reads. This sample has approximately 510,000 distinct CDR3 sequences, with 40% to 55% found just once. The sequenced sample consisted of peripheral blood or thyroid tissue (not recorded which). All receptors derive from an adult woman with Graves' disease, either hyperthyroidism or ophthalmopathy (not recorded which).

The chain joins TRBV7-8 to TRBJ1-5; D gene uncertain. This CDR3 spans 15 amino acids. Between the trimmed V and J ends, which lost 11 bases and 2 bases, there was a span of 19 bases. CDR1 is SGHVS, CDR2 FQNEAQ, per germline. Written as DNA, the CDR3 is TGTGCCTGGAGTCAAGGGCCTTTGGGCAATCAGCCCCAGCATTTT. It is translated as CAWSQGPLGNQPQHF.

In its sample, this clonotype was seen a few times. For the CDR3, the DNA is TGTGCCACCAGCAGAGAGAGGGATGGCTACACCTTC. This translates into CATSRERDGYTF. The chain recombines TRBV15 with TRBJ1-2; no definite D call. V lost 0 bases to trimming and J lost 6 bases, with 5 bases between them. The CDR3 has 12 amino acids. Germline V gene data show CDR1 as LNHNV and CDR2 as YYDKDF (reference sequence). Full variable domain (rest looked up from reference TRBV15 and TRBJ1-2): DAMVIQNPRYQVTQFGKPVTLSCSQTLNHNVMYWYQQKSSQAPKLLFHYYDKDFNNEADTPDNFQSRRPNTSFCFLDIRSPGLGDTAMYLCATSRERDGYTFGSGTRLTVV.

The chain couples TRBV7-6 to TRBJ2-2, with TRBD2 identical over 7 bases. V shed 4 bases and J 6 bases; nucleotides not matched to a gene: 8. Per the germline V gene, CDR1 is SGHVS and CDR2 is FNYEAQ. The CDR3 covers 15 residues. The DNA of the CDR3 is TGTGCCAGCAGCTCCCTAGCGGCCCTCGCCGGGGAGCTGTTTTTT. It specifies CASSSLAALAGELFF.

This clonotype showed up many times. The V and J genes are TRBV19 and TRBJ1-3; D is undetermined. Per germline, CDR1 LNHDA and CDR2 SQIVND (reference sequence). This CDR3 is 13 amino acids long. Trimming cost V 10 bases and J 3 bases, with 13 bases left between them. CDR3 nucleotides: TGTGCCACCGGAATCGGCGGTGGAAACACCATATATTTT. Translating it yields CATGIGGGNTIYF.

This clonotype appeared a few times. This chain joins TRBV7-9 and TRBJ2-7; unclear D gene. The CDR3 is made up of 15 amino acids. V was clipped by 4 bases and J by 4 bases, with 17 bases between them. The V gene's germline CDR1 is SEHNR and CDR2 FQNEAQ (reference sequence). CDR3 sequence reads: CASSSGPLRTYEQYF. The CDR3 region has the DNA TGTGCCAGCAGCTCCGGGCCCCTTAGAACGTACGAGCAGTACTTC.

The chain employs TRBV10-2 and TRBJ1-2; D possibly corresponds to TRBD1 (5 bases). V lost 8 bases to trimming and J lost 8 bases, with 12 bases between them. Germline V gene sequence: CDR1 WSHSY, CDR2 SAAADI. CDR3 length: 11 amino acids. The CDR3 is CASSRGEGYTF. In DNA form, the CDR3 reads TGCGCCAGCTCTAGAGGGGAAGGCTACACCTTC.

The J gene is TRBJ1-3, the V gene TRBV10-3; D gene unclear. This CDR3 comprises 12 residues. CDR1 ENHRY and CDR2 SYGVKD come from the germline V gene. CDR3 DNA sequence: TGTGCACGAGGGCACTCTGGAAACACCATATATTTT. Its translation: CARGHSGNTIYF.

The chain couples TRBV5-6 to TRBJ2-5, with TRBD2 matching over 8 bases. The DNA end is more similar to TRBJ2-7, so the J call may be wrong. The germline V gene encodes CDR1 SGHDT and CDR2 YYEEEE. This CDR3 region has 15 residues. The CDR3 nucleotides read TGTGCCAGCAGCTCGGGGGGACGCGGGAGGAACGAGCAGTACTTC. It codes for CASSSGGRGRNEQYF.

CDR3 residues: CSAYTRESSRAQYF. CDR3 nucleotide sequence: TGCAGTGCTTATACCCGGGAGTCCTCCAGGGCCCAGTACTTC. The chain joins TRBV20-1 to TRBJ2-5, with a tentative D call TRBD2 (6 bases). Germline CDR1 and CDR2: DFQATT and SNEGSKA (reference sequence). The CDR3 is made up of 14 amino acids. With 5 bases removed from V and 9 bases from J, the gap between germline ends came to 22 bases.

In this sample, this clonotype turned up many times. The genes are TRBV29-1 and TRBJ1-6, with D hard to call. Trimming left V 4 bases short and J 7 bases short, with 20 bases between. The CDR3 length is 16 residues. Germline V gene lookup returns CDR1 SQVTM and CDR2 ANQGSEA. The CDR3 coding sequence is TGCAGCGTTGGGCTCTCATGGATAGAAGAAAATTCACCCCTCCACTTT. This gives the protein CSVGLSWIEENSPLHF.

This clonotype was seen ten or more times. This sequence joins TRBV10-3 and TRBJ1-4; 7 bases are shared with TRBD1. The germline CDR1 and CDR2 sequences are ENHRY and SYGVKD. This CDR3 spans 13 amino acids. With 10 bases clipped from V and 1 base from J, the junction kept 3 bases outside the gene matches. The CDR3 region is CATGQETNEKLFF. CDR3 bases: TGTGCCACCGGACAGGAAACTAATGAAAAACTGTTTTTT.

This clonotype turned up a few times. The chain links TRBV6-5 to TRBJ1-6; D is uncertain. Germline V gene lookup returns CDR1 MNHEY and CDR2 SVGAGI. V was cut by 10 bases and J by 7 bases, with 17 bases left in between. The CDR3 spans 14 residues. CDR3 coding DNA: TGTGCCACTGCCGGGCAGGCCCTAAATTCACCCCTCCACTTT. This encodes CATAGQALNSPLHF.

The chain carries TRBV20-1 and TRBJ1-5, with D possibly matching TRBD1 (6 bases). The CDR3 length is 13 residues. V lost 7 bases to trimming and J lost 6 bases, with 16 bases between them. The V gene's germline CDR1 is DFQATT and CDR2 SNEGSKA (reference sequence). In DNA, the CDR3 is TGCAGTGTGGAGGGGGAGGCCGGTCAGCCCCAGCATTTT. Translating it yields CSVEGEAGQPQHF.

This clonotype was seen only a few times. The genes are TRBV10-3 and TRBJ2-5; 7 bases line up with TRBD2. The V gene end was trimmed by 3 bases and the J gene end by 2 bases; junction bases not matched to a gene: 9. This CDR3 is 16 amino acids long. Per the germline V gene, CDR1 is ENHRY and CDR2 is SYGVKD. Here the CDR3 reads CAISDRSSGNQETQYF. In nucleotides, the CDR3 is TGTGCCATCAGTGATCGATCTAGCGGAAATCAAGAGACCCAGTACTTC.

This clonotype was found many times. In DNA form, the CDR3 reads TGTGCCAGCACGACAGGGCGCAATCAGCCCCAGCATTTT. Translation: CASTTGRNQPQHF. The chain combines TRBV12-3 or TRBV12-4 with TRBJ1-5; 7 nucleotides agree with TRBD1. J lost 2 bases, V lost 7 bases, and 2 bases had no gene match. This CDR3 has 13 residues.

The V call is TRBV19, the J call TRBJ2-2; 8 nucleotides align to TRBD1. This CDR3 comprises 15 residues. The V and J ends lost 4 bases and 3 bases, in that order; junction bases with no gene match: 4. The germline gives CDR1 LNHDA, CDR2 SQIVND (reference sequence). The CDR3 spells CASSTRTGHTGELFF. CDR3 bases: TGTGCCAGTAGTACACGGACAGGGCACACCGGGGAGCTGTTTTTT.

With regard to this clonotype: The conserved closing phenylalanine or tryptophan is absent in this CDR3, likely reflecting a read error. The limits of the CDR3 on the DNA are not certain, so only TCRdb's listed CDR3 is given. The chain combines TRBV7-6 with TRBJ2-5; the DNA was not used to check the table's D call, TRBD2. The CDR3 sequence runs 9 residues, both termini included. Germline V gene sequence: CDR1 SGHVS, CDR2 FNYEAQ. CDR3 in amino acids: CASSLGSGR.

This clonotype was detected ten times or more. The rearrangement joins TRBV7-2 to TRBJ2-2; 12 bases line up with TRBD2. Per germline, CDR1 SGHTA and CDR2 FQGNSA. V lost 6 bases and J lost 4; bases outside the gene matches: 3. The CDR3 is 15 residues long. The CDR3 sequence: CASSLAGGITGELFF. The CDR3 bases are TGTGCCAGCAGTCTAGCGGGAGGGATCACCGGGGAGCTGTTTTTT.

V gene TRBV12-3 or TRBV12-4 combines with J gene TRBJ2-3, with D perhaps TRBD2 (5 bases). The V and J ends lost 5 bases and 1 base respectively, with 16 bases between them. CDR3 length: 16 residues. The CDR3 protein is CASSHPLGKGTDTQYF. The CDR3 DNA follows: TGTGCCAGCAGTCACCCACTAGGGAAGGGCACAGATACGCAGTATTTT.

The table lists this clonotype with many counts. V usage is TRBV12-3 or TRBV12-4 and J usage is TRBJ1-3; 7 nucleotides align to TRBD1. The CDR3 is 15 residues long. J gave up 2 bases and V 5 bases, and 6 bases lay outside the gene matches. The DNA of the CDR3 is TGTGCCAGCAGTCCGACAGGGAGGCCTGGAAACACCATATATTTT. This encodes CASSPTGRPGNTIYF.